What follows are 32 T cell receptor beta chains derived from one specimen sequenced in a study of cytomegalovirus exposure and HLA in healthy donors. PCR used 60 Vbeta primers and 13 Jbeta primers. Clones were read by immunoSEQ multiplex PCR, and TCRdb kept only the in-frame ones, dropping some. The data show roughly 38,000 clones, roughly 90% seen once. The sample taken for sequencing was PBMCs. These receptors were obtained from a woman younger than 30 in good health and CMV-seronegative.

J is TRBJ2-3 and V is TRBV11-2, with 10 bases aligning to TRBD2. V was pared by 0 bases and J by 1 base, with 4 bases of the junction left unmatched. Germline V lookup: CDR1 SGHAT, CDR2 FQNNGV. The CDR3 has 17 residues. The CDR3 DNA sequence: TGTGCCAGCAGCTTAGATCCTAGCGGGAGCGGCACAGATACGCAGTATTTT. Protein: CASSLDPSGSGTDTQYF. Full variable domain (rest looked up from reference TRBV11-2 and TRBJ2-3): EAGVAQSPRYKIIEKRQSVAFWCNPISGHATLYWYQQILGQGPKLLIQFQNNGVVDDSQLPKDRFSAERLKGVDSTLKIQPAKLEDSAVYLCASSLDPSGSGTDTQYFGPGTRLTVL.

The chain recombines TRBV6-5 with TRBJ2-1; D unclear. Looked up from germline, CDR1 is MNHEY and CDR2 is SVGAGI. Trimming pared 1 base from V and 7 bases from J, leaving 11 bases between. The CDR3 is made up of 14 amino acids. The CDR3 DNA is TGTGCCAGCAGTTACTTCGGTAGCTCGAATGAGCAGTTCTTC. Amino acid sequence: CASSYFGSSNEQFF.

The chain recombines TRBV18 with TRBJ2-3, with TRBD2 identical over 13 bases. The CDR3 loop spans 16 amino acids. V was clipped by 2 bases and J by 5 bases; unmatched bases: 4. In germline, CDR1 is KGHSH, CDR2 LQKENI. The CDR3 nucleotides read TGTGCCAGCTCACCAAGGACTAGCGGGGGCCTAGATACGCAGTATTTT. This codes for CASSPRTSGGLDTQYF.

This clone was counted once. The V and J genes are TRBV19 and TRBJ2-5; possible D gene TRBD1, 6 bases. V lost 4 bases, J lost 4 bases, and 13 bases lay in between. Germline CDR1 LNHDA, CDR2 SQIVND (reference sequence). The CDR3 covers 14 residues. The DNA for the CDR3 is TGTGCCAGTAGTAAGAGACAGGAAGCAGAGACCCAGTACTTC. Amino acids: CASSKRQEAETQYF. The variable domain in full, completed from reference TRBV19 and TRBJ2-5, reads DGGITQSPKYLFRKEGQNVTLSCEQNLNHDAMYWYRQDPGQGLRLIYYSQIVNDFQKGDIAEGYSVSREKKESFPLTVTSAQKNPTAFYLCASSKRQEAETQYFGPGTRLLVL.

The chain recombines TRBV28 with TRBJ1-6; maybe TRBD1 (5 bases). The CDR3 totals 15 residues. V lost 6 bases, J lost 7 bases, and 16 bases lay in between. The germline gives CDR1 MDHEN, CDR2 SYDVKM. The CDR3 DNA is TGTGCCAGCAGCGGCACAGGTATCAGGAATTCACCCCTCCACTTT. Translated, it gives CASSGTGIRNSPLHF.

CDR3 residues: CAERGGGQYLINEKLFF. In DNA form, the CDR3 reads TGTGCAGAACGGGGTGGGGGACAGTACTTAATTAATGAAAAACTGTTTTTT. The chain is built from TRBV5-3 and TRBJ1-4, with TRBD1 matching 7 bases. TRBV5-3 belongs to the ORF category, with a function that is uncertain. The CDR3 runs 17 residues.

This clone came up once. This chain connects TRBV10-3 to TRBJ1-1; 9 nucleotides match TRBD1. CDR1 and CDR2 (germline): ENHRY, SYGVKD. V lost 7 bases to trimming and J lost 1 base; unmatched junction nucleotides: 7. This CDR3 is 15 amino acids long. The CDR3: CAITPSDRGNTEAFF. The CDR3 bases are TGTGCCATCACCCCTTCGGACAGGGGGAACACTGAAGCTTTCTTT.

The chain employs TRBV6-1 and TRBJ1-1, with 8 bases matching TRBD1. The CDR3 is 15 amino acids. CDR1 and CDR2 from the germline V gene are MNHNS and SASEGT. Germline trimming cut 5 bases from V and 2 bases from J; bases unmatched to any gene: 7. The CDR3, as DNA: TGTGCCAGCAGTAGAAGACAGGGGCAAAACACTGAAGCTTTCTTT. Translated, it gives CASSRRQGQNTEAFF.

The chain joins TRBV7-3 to TRBJ2-1, with 7 bases aligning to TRBD2. This CDR3 has 16 amino acids. Germline V gene lookup returns CDR1 SGHTA and CDR2 FQGTGA. With 4 bases clipped from V and 4 bases from J, the junction kept 10 bases outside the gene matches. CDR3 DNA: TGTGCCAGCAGCTCCCCTAGCGGAGCGGTATACAATGAGCAGTTCTTC. Its translation: CASSSPSGAVYNEQFF.

The rearrangement joins TRBV9 to TRBJ1-2; 7 bases map to TRBD1. V shed 2 bases, J shed 3 bases, and the junction held 1 base outside the gene matches. This CDR3 is 13 amino acids long. CDR1 is SGDLS, CDR2 YYNGEE, per germline. The CDR3 DNA is TGTGCCAGCAGCGTCACAGGGGACTATGGCTACACCTTC. It translates to CASSVTGDYGYTF.

As DNA, the CDR3 is TGTGCCAGCTCACCACCGGCAGGGGATGAGCAGTTCTTC. It yields the protein CASSPPAGDEQFF. The V call is TRBV18, the J call TRBJ2-1; D possibly corresponds to TRBD1 (6 bases). The germline gives CDR1 KGHSH, CDR2 LQKENI. The CDR3 consists of 13 residues. Trimming removed 0 bases from V and 8 bases from J, with 8 bases in between.

This chain connects TRBV19 to TRBJ1-1; D uncertain. CDR1 is LNHDA, CDR2 SQIVND, per germline (reference sequence). The CDR3 consists of 15 residues. V lost 2 bases and J lost 2, with 12 bases in between. The CDR3 bases are TGTGCCAGTAGTATATCTCCTGGGCCCAACACTGAAGCTTTCTTT. Its protein is CASSISPGPNTEAFF.

This clone was detected once. The rearrangement uses TRBV28 and TRBJ1-3; no definite D call. This CDR3 region has 14 residues. CDR1 and CDR2 from the germline V gene are MDHEN and SYDVKM. The V and J ends lost 5 bases and 0 bases respectively, with 8 bases between them. The CDR3 DNA reads TGTGCCAGCAGTCTAACGAGCTCTGGAAACACCATATATTTT. Its translation: CASSLTSSGNTIYF.

The V gene is TRBV2, the J gene TRBJ1-1; D gene ambiguous. The CDR3 spans 14 residues. Germline loops: CDR1 SNHLY, CDR2 FYNNEI. Trimming removed 5 bases from V and 3 bases from J, with 13 bases in between. The CDR3 sequence is CASSPSVRYTEAFF. DNA of the CDR3: TGTGCCAGCAGTCCCTCTGTTCGTTACACTGAAGCTTTCTTT.

In its sample, this clone was seen a few times. V gene TRBV5-6 combines with J gene TRBJ2-2, with TRBD2 as a possible D gene (6 bases). The V end was cut by 0 bases, the J end by 7 bases, with 10 bases between. This CDR3 spans 14 amino acids. The V gene's germline CDR1 is SGHDT and CDR2 YYEEEE. CDR3 bases: TGTGCCAGCAGCTTGGCGGGAGTGAGCGGGGAGCTGTTTTTT. This encodes CASSLAGVSGELFF.

The table lists this clone with a few counts. V is TRBV5-6 and J is TRBJ2-1, with TRBD2 matching 9 bases. Germline V gene data show CDR1 as SGHDT and CDR2 as YYEEEE. The CDR3 spans 14 residues. J gave up 8 bases and V 3 bases, and 6 bases lay outside the gene matches. CDR3 nucleotide sequence: TGTGCCAGCAGCTATTATAGCGGGAGTCATGAGCAGTTCTTC. Its translation is CASSYYSGSHEQFF.

This chain links TRBV19 with TRBJ2-3, with 7 bases that match TRBD2. Germline-derived CDR1 and CDR2 are LNHDA and SQIVND (reference sequence). J lost 0 bases, V lost 3 bases, and 6 bases had no gene match. The CDR3 contains 16 residues. CDR3 residues: CASSMGAGTSTDTQYF. As DNA, the CDR3 is TGTGCCAGTAGTATGGGAGCGGGAACTAGCACAGATACGCAGTATTTT.

V gene TRBV5-8 combines with J gene TRBJ2-7; TRBD2 aligns across 7 bases. This CDR3 region has 13 residues. V dropped 1 base and J dropped 6; count of bases not matched to a gene: 4. The V gene's germline CDR1 is SGHTS and CDR2 YDEGEE. The CDR3 reads CASSLTRGSEQYF. CDR3 sequence (DNA): TGTGCCAGCAGCTTGACTCGCGGGAGCGAGCAGTACTTC.

Here the CDR3 reads CASSLMGAVLAGGRYEQYF. DNA of the CDR3: TGTGCCAGCAGTTTAATGGGGGCCGTCCTAGCGGGAGGAAGATACGAGCAGTACTTC. This chain uses TRBV28 with TRBJ2-7, with 11 positions matching TRBD2. After removal of 2 bases from V and 4 bases from J, the junction contained 16 bases not matched to a gene. This CDR3 comprises 19 residues. Germline CDR1 MDHEN, CDR2 SYDVKM.

The chain is built from TRBV30 and TRBJ2-7, with 8 bases aligning to TRBD2. The CDR3 runs to 11 residues. Germline assignment: CDR1 GTSNPN and CDR2 SVGIG (reference sequence). Trimming at V came to 4 bases and at J to 6 bases, leaving 2 bases not matched to a gene. The CDR3: CAWKRGSEQYF. CDR3 nucleotide sequence: TGTGCCTGGAAGCGGGGGAGCGAGCAGTACTTC.

The chain employs TRBV28 and TRBJ1-4, with 11 bases fitting TRBD1. Germline CDR1 MDHEN, CDR2 SYDVKM. J gave up 7 bases and V 4 bases, and 8 bases lay outside the gene matches. The length of the CDR3 is 16 residues. The CDR3 region has the DNA TGTGCCAGCAGTTCCCGCGGGACAGGGGGTTTTGAAAAACTGTTTTTT. It translates to CASSSRGTGGFEKLFF.

The rearrangement joins TRBV28 to TRBJ2-7, with 8 bases aligning to TRBD2. The ends lost 6 bases at V and 2 bases at J; junction bases unmatched: 12. The CDR3 runs to 16 residues. The V gene's germline CDR1 is MDHEN and CDR2 SYDVKM. The CDR3 reads CASRAPGGNSPYEQYF. The CDR3 coding sequence is TGTGCCAGCAGAGCCCCGGGAGGGAATTCGCCCTACGAGCAGTACTTC.

The chain uses TRBV5-4 and TRBJ2-2; D may be TRBD1 (5 bases). This CDR3 has 17 residues. Germline CDR1 is SGHNT and CDR2 is YYREEE (reference sequence). The germline V and J ends were trimmed by 4 bases and 0 bases, with 16 bases remaining between them. The CDR3 DNA follows: TGTGCCAGCAGCCCACGTGGGCAGGGCTCGAACACCGGGGAGCTGTTTTTT. Translated, it gives CASSPRGQGSNTGELFF.

This clone showed up just a few times. This chain links TRBV27 with TRBJ2-7; 7 bases are shared with TRBD2. Per germline, CDR1 MNHEY and CDR2 SMNVEV (reference sequence). Unmatched junction bases numbered 6, after V lost 3 bases and J lost 7 bases. The CDR3 sequence is 13 residues long. The DNA of the CDR3 is TGTGCCAGCAGTTTCACTAGCGCTCGGGAGCAGTACTTC. Amino acids: CASSFTSAREQYF.

The chain carries TRBV5-1 and TRBJ2-7, with 7 nucleotides matching TRBD1. V trimming: 2 bases; J trimming: 1 base; junction bases outside the gene matches: 6. The CDR3 is made up of 15 amino acids. From germline, CDR1 is SGHRS and CDR2 YFSETQ. CDR3 in DNA: TGCGCCAGCAGCTTCACAGGGGTGGGGTCCTACGAGCAGTACTTC. This codes for CASSFTGVGSYEQYF. Together with reference TRBV5-1 and TRBJ2-7, the CDR3 gives the full variable domain: KAGVTQTPRYLIKTRGQQVTLSCSPISGHRSVSWYQQTPGQGLQFLFEYFSETQRNKGNFPGRFSGRQFSNSRSEMNVSTLELGDSALYLCASSFTGVGSYEQYFGPGTRLTVT.

CDR3 sequence (DNA): TGTGCCAGTTCACGGGGCGGGAGGGCGAGGCATGAGCAGTTCTTC. This translates into CASSRGGRARHEQFF. V and J are TRBV6-5 and TRBJ2-1; TRBD2 aligns across 9 bases. Germline V CDR1 and CDR2: MNHEY, SVGAGI. V shed 9 bases, J shed 8 bases, and the junction held 14 bases outside the gene matches. The CDR3 length is 15 residues.

The V call is TRBV4-1, the J call TRBJ2-5; TRBD2 aligns across 9 bases. V gave up 1 base and J gave up 0 bases; unmatched junction bases: 12. CDR1 is MGHRA, CDR2 YSYEKL, per germline. The CDR3 has 19 residues. CDR3 loop: CASSQGPGRGRVYQETQYF. The DNA of the CDR3 is TGCGCCAGCAGCCAAGGGCCTGGCCGCGGGAGGGTGTACCAAGAGACCCAGTACTTC.

This chain joins TRBV19 and TRBJ2-5; 9 positions match TRBD1. Trimming at V came to 6 bases and at J to 11 bases, leaving 19 bases not matched to a gene. CDR1 and CDR2 (germline): LNHDA, SQIVND (reference sequence). This CDR3 has 16 residues. The CDR3 coding sequence is TGTGCCAGTAGCCCGATGCCACAGGGGGCGATGGATGAGCAGTACTTC. Protein sequence: CASSPMPQGAMDEQYF.

This clone was counted a single time. The chain is built from TRBV5-1 and TRBJ1-1; D uncertain. This CDR3 spans 13 amino acids. Per the germline V gene, CDR1 is SGHRS and CDR2 is YFSETQ. Trimming took off 0 bases at V and 0 bases at J, with 3 bases between the two ends. CDR3 amino acids: CASSLGVNTEAFF. The CDR3 DNA follows: TGCGCCAGCAGCTTGGGAGTGAACACTGAAGCTTTCTTT. The complete variable domain, with remaining parts taken from reference TRBV5-1 and TRBJ1-1, reads KAGVTQTPRYLIKTRGQQVTLSCSPISGHRSVSWYQQTPGQGLQFLFEYFSETQRNKGNFPGRFSGRQFSNSRSEMNVSTLELGDSALYLCASSLGVNTEAFFGQGTRLTVV.

The chain employs TRBV28 and TRBJ1-5; D is ambiguous. The germline gives CDR1 MDHEN, CDR2 SYDVKM. V lost 3 bases and J 1 base, leaving 16 bases between the germline ends. The CDR3 covers 17 residues. The CDR3 is CASSFWNMRISNQPQHF. The CDR3 nucleotides are TGTGCCAGCAGTTTTTGGAATATGAGGATAAGCAATCAGCCCCAGCATTTT. Full variable domain (missing parts from reference TRBV28 and TRBJ1-5): DVKVTQSSRYLVKRTGEKVFLECVQDMDHENMFWYRQDPGLGLRLIYFSYDVKMKEKGDIPEGYSVSREKKERFSLILESASTNQTSMYLCASSFWNMRISNQPQHFGDGTRLSIL.

The chain is built from TRBV11-3 and TRBJ2-1, with D tentatively TRBD1 (6 bases). V shed 6 bases and J shed 7 bases, with 16 bases lying between them. This CDR3 is built from 14 residues. Per germline, CDR1 SGHNT and CDR2 YENEEA. CDR3 coding DNA: TGTGCCAGCAGTCCACTCAGGGGTTCAAATGAGCAGTTCTTC. Translated, it gives CASSPLRGSNEQFF.

The chain couples TRBV13 to TRBJ2-7; D is possibly TRBD2 (7 bases). In germline, CDR1 is PRHDT, CDR2 FYEKMQ (reference sequence). Between the trimmed V and J ends, which lost 5 bases and 6 bases, there was a span of 17 bases. This CDR3 comprises 14 residues. The CDR3 loop is CASSPGGRESEQYF. CDR3 nucleotides: TGTGCCAGCAGCCCCGGGGGGCGGGAGAGCGAGCAGTACTTC.